This TCR beta chain originates from a study of blood T cells in healthy people across ages. It was with a sample-barcoded 5' primer and a J-beta primer mix that a second PCR of roughly 6 to 12 cycles was run. TCRdb itself ran the 5' RACE reads through MiXCR, one entry per CDR3 protein. The repertoire holds hundreds of thousands of distinct CDR3 sequences, with around a fifth as singletons. The CDR3 is 13 amino acids. From germline, CDR1 is DFQATT and CDR2 SNEGSKA (reference sequence). J was trimmed by 10 bases and V by 1 base; bases with no gene match: 3. Points from the study as a whole: A greater number of naive CD4+ cells and higher diversity distinguished long-lived donors from aged donors.

As for this clonotype: What it binds is not known.

The chain employs TRBV20-1 and TRBJ1-6, with TRBD1 matching 8 bases. Sequencing was done on a sample of blood. The clonotype comes from a man between 65 and 79 years old in good health. CDR3 DNA: TGCAGTGCTAGAGCACAGGGGGAATCACCCCTCCACTTT. It encodes CSARAQGESPLHF.